A selection of T cell receptor beta chains follows, all from one sample in a study of blood T cell repertoires in COVID-19. The repertoire was sequenced with immunoSEQ multiplex PCR; TCRdb's copy has only in-frame clones and lacks some. Among 25,000 to 35,000 clones listed, roughly 65% were seen once. Specimen: peripheral blood. The source is a human donor in a cohort sampled during active COVID-19. Both conserved end residues are part of each CDR3. D genes are given only for firm matches. Clone size appears in some rows only: once, few, many, or a class for an expanded clone.

d_gene: NA
j_gene: TRBJ2-7
v_gene: TRBV7-2
abundance: NA
CDR3aa: CASSLQGGGRYEQYF
CDR3nt: TGTGCCAGCAGCTTACAGGGGGGTGGTAGATACGAGCAGTACTTC

d_gene: TRBD2
j_gene: TRBJ2-5
v_gene: TRBV19
abundance: NA
CDR3aa: CASSPIAGSETQYF
CDR3nt: TGTGCCAGTAGTCCAATAGCGGGGAGTGAGACCCAGTACTTC

d_gene: TRBD1
j_gene: TRBJ1-1
v_gene: TRBV6-6
abundance: NA
CDR3aa: CASKKDRANTEAFF
CDR3nt: TGTGCCAGCAAAAAAGACAGGGCAAACACTGAAGCTTTCTTT

d_gene: TRBD2
j_gene: TRBJ2-1
v_gene: TRBV11-2
abundance: NA
CDR3aa: CASSLTSGRHEQFF
CDR3nt: TGTGCCAGCAGCTTGACTAGCGGGAGACATGAGCAGTTCTTC

d_gene: TRBD1
j_gene: TRBJ1-2
v_gene: TRBV5-1
abundance: NA
CDR3aa: CASSLTGDRDGYTF
CDR3nt: TGCGCCAGCAGCTTGACGGGAGACAGGGATGGCTACACCTTC

d_gene: NA
j_gene: TRBJ1-2
v_gene: TRBV10-3
abundance: few
CDR3aa: CAISESIPVRGYTF
CDR3nt: TGTGCCATCAGTGAGTCGATCCCCGTGAGGGGCTACACCTTC

d_gene: TRBD2
j_gene: TRBJ2-1
v_gene: TRBV4-1
abundance: NA
CDR3aa: CASRKVSGRRTYNEQFF
CDR3nt: TGCGCCAGCAGAAAAGTTAGCGGGAGGAGGACCTACAATGAGCAGTTCTTC

d_gene: NA
j_gene: TRBJ2-5
v_gene: TRBV7-3
abundance: NA
CDR3aa: CASSTGLPQETQYF
CDR3nt: TGTGCCAGCAGCACCGGACTGCCTCAAGAGACCCAGTACTTC

d_gene: NA
j_gene: TRBJ2-5
v_gene: TRBV10-3
abundance: NA
CDR3aa: CAISGTIQETQYF
CDR3nt: TGTGCCATCAGTGGGACAATCCAAGAGACCCAGTACTTC

d_gene: TRBD2
j_gene: TRBJ2-5
v_gene: TRBV5-5
abundance: NA
CDR3aa: CASRVRLAGLGETQYF
CDR3nt: TGTGCCAGCAGGGTGAGACTAGCGGGGTTAGGGGAGACCCAGTACTTC

d_gene: TRBD2
j_gene: TRBJ2-2
v_gene: TRBV7-9
abundance: NA
CDR3aa: CASSFSLTSENTGELFF
CDR3nt: TGTGCCAGCAGCTTTTCCCTTACTAGCGAGAACACCGGGGAGCTGTTTTTT

d_gene: NA
j_gene: TRBJ2-3
v_gene: TRBV2
abundance: NA
CDR3aa: CASSEGRSGDTQYF
CDR3nt: TGTGCCAGCAGTGAAGGGCGGTCCGGAGATACGCAGTATTTT

d_gene: TRBD2
j_gene: TRBJ2-7
v_gene: TRBV27
abundance: NA
CDR3aa: CASSFGLAGYEQYF
CDR3nt: TGTGCCAGCAGTTTTGGTCTAGCGGGCTACGAGCAGTACTTC

d_gene: NA
j_gene: TRBJ2-3
v_gene: TRBV19
abundance: NA
CDR3aa: CASSVYSGLSTDTQYF
CDR3nt: TGTGCCAGTAGTGTATATAGCGGCCTAAGCACAGATACGCAGTATTTT

d_gene: TRBD1
j_gene: TRBJ2-7
v_gene: TRBV28
abundance: NA
CDR3aa: CASIFTGGDEQYF
CDR3nt: TGTGCCAGCATCTTTACAGGGGGCGACGAGCAGTACTTC

d_gene: TRBD2
j_gene: TRBJ2-1
v_gene: TRBV7-8
abundance: NA
CDR3aa: CASSVGLAGEQFF
CDR3nt: TGTGCCAGCAGCGTCGGACTAGCGGGAGAGCAGTTCTTC

d_gene: NA
j_gene: TRBJ2-2
v_gene: TRBV9
abundance: NA
CDR3aa: CASSVVDTNTGELFF
CDR3nt: TGTGCCAGCAGCGTAGTAGATACGAACACCGGGGAGCTGTTTTTT

d_gene: TRBD2
j_gene: TRBJ2-7
v_gene: TRBV10-2
abundance: few
CDR3aa: CVSSIAGVDEQYF
CDR3nt: TGCGTCAGCTCGATAGCGGGAGTGGACGAGCAGTACTTC

d_gene: TRBD2
j_gene: TRBJ2-7
v_gene: TRBV6-2/TRBV6-3
abundance: NA
CDR3aa: CASSYLGTSGNYEQYF
CDR3nt: TGTGCCAGCAGTTACCTTGGGACTAGCGGGAACTACGAGCAGTACTTC

d_gene: TRBD1
j_gene: TRBJ1-4
v_gene: TRBV25-1
abundance: NA
CDR3aa: CASRPGTGFNEKLFF
CDR3nt: TGTGCCAGCAGACCCGGGACAGGTTTTAATGAAAAACTGTTTTTT

d_gene: TRBD1
j_gene: TRBJ1-5
v_gene: TRBV28
abundance: NA
CDR3aa: CASAQGGSNQPQHF
CDR3nt: TGTGCCAGCGCTCAGGGGGGTAGCAATCAGCCCCAGCATTTT

d_gene: NA
j_gene: TRBJ2-7
v_gene: TRBV10-2
abundance: NA
CDR3aa: CASSLEAVRLYEQYF
CDR3nt: TGCGCCAGCAGTCTGGAAGCGGTCCGTCTCTACGAGCAGTACTTC

d_gene: TRBD2
j_gene: TRBJ2-3
v_gene: TRBV7-9
abundance: NA
CDR3aa: CASSFRTSGRGNSTDTQYF
CDR3nt: TGTGCCAGCAGCTTTCGAACTAGCGGGAGGGGCAATAGCACAGATACGCAGTATTTT

d_gene: NA
j_gene: TRBJ1-3
v_gene: TRBV10-3
abundance: NA
CDR3aa: CAISDSYSGNTIYF
CDR3nt: TGTGCCATCAGTGACTCCTACTCTGGAAACACCATATATTTT

d_gene: TRBD1
j_gene: TRBJ2-1
v_gene: TRBV6-5
abundance: NA
CDR3aa: CASKRTGGNEQFF
CDR3nt: TGTGCCAGCAAAAGGACAGGGGGCAATGAGCAGTTCTTC

d_gene: TRBD2
j_gene: TRBJ2-5
v_gene: TRBV14
abundance: NA
CDR3aa: CASSQESSGLAGGTIGETQYF
CDR3nt: TGTGCCAGCAGCCAAGAGAGCTCCGGACTAGCGGGAGGTACTATAGGGGAGACCCAGTACTTC

d_gene: TRBD1
j_gene: TRBJ1-2
v_gene: TRBV18
abundance: NA
CDR3aa: CASSPQGQNNYGYTF
CDR3nt: TGTGCCAGCTCACCACAGGGACAGAATAACTATGGCTACACCTTC

d_gene: TRBD1
j_gene: TRBJ2-6
v_gene: TRBV7-8
abundance: NA
CDR3aa: CASSLVSTGVISGANVLTF
CDR3nt: TGTGCCAGCAGCTTAGTCTCGACAGGGGTCATCTCTGGGGCCAACGTCCTGACTTTC

d_gene: NA
j_gene: TRBJ1-1
v_gene: TRBV3-1/TRBV3-2
abundance: few
CDR3aa: CASRPGNREAFF
CDR3nt: TGTGCCAGCCGACCGGGAAACAGAGAAGCTTTCTTT

d_gene: TRBD2
j_gene: TRBJ2-7
v_gene: TRBV19
abundance: NA
CDR3aa: CASSALAGDSYEQYF
CDR3nt: TGTGCCAGTAGTGCTCTAGCGGGGGACTCCTACGAGCAGTACTTC

d_gene: NA
j_gene: TRBJ1-1
v_gene: TRBV11-3
abundance: NA
CDR3aa: CASSPEGTLNTEAFF
CDR3nt: TGTGCCAGCAGCCCAGAGGGGACACTCAACACTGAAGCTTTCTTT

d_gene: NA
j_gene: TRBJ1-1
v_gene: TRBV19
abundance: medium-sized
CDR3aa: CASRFTGGANTEAFF
CDR3nt: TGTGCCAGTAGATTTACGGGGGGCGCAAACACTGAAGCTTTCTTT

d_gene: NA
j_gene: TRBJ1-1
v_gene: TRBV6-6
abundance: NA
CDR3aa: CASSYSLSTEAFF
CDR3nt: TGTGCCAGCAGTTACTCTTTGAGCACTGAAGCTTTCTTT

d_gene: NA
j_gene: TRBJ1-3
v_gene: TRBV11-1
abundance: NA
CDR3aa: CASSSNVIGGNTIYF
CDR3nt: TGTGCCAGCAGCTCAAATGTCATCGGTGGAAACACCATATATTTT

d_gene: NA
j_gene: TRBJ1-4
v_gene: TRBV28
abundance: NA
CDR3aa: CASSLNLGRGNEKLFF
CDR3nt: TGTGCCAGCAGTTTAAACCTGGGGAGGGGTAATGAAAAACTGTTTTTT

d_gene: NA
j_gene: TRBJ2-7
v_gene: TRBV7-8
abundance: few
CDR3aa: CASSLDRSYEQYF
CDR3nt: TGTGCCAGCAGCTTAGACAGGTCCTACGAGCAGTACTTC

d_gene: NA
j_gene: TRBJ1-2
v_gene: TRBV6-5
abundance: once
CDR3aa: CASRATGTANYGYTF
CDR3nt: TGTGCCAGCAGGGCCACCGGGACTGCTAACTATGGCTACACCTTC

d_gene: NA
j_gene: TRBJ1-1
v_gene: TRBV4-3
abundance: NA
CDR3aa: CASSQDPWNTEAFF
CDR3nt: TGCGCCAGCAGCCAAGATCCGTGGAACACTGAAGCTTTCTTT

d_gene: TRBD1
j_gene: TRBJ1-2
v_gene: TRBV9
abundance: once
CDR3aa: CASSAPRDRVSNYGYTF
CDR3nt: TGTGCCAGCAGCGCCCCCCGGGACAGGGTCTCTAACTATGGCTACACCTTC

d_gene: TRBD2
j_gene: TRBJ2-1
v_gene: TRBV6-5
abundance: NA
CDR3aa: CASSYKLAGGDNEQFF
CDR3nt: TGTGCCAGCAGTTACAAACTAGCGGGAGGGGACAATGAGCAGTTCTTC

d_gene: NA
j_gene: TRBJ2-7
v_gene: TRBV24-1
abundance: NA
CDR3aa: CATSDSRRAHEQYF
CDR3nt: TGTGCCACCAGTGATTCGAGGAGGGCCCACGAGCAGTACTTC